This T cell receptor (beta chain) originates from a study of post-analysis software for immune sequencing data. In the study overall: Disease courses included relapsing-remitting, secondary progressive and progressive-relapsing multiple sclerosis.

Note on this clonotype: Its target is not known.

Regarding the study as a whole: Compared against controls, patients with multiple sclerosis displayed significantly lower normalized Chao1 diversity.

The library was made from cDNA and included unique molecular identifiers. T cells numbering about 0.85 to 11 million yielded cDNA molecules that totaled roughly 500,000. TCRdb reprocessed the PCR reads via MiXCR and lists one record per CDR3 protein. There are hundreds of thousands of distinct CDR3 sequences in the sample; approximately 59% occur only once, and 11% lies in the top ten. The sample comprised blood. The sequence was obtained from a girl aged 2 to 10 with multiple sclerosis.

The CDR3 nucleotides are TGCAGCGTTGACAGGGGGCTGGACTATGGCTACACCTTC. It codes for CSVDRGLDYGYTF. The chain has TRBV29-1 and TRBJ1-2; 8 bases agree with TRBD1. After removal of 3 bases from V and 3 bases from J, the junction contained 3 bases not matched to a gene. Germline CDR1 reads SQVTM; CDR2 reads ANQGSEA. The CDR3 consists of 13 residues. Based on the CDR3 plus reference TRBV29-1 and TRBJ1-2, the full variable domain is SAVISQKPSRDICQRGTSLTIQCQVDSQVTMMFWYRQQPGQSLTLIATANQGSEATYESGFVIDKFPISRPNLTFSTLTVSNMSPEDSSIYLCSVDRGLDYGYTFGSGTRLTVV.